This T cell receptor (beta chain) was identified in a study of shared clonotypes between healthy human individuals. Study information: The study enrolled two women and a few men aged 18 to 49.

On this clone itself: Its antigen is undetermined.

Every one of the donors was a Caucasian adult that lived in Nashville, Tennessee. V was cut by 2 bases and J by 4 bases, with 16 bases left in between. Germline loops: CDR1 SGHAT, CDR2 FQNNGV. This CDR3 has 16 amino acids. TCRdb's copy holds only in-frame clones and misses some; the assay was immunoSEQ multiplex PCR. The table shows some 2,000,000 clones, with approximately 96% occurring only once. Whole-study results and caveats: Only blood was sampled, and tissue TCR repertoires likely differ from blood ones.

The chain combines TRBV11-2 with TRBJ2-3, with D possibly being TRBD2 (6 bases). Sequencing used naive CD4+ T cells sorted from blood. The subset is: CD45RA+ positively selected. This receptor was identified in a man younger than 35 in good health. This CDR3 is CASSLWSGDGSDTQYF. In nucleotides, the CDR3 is TGTGCCAGCAGCTTATGGTCGGGAGATGGTTCAGATACGCAGTATTTT.